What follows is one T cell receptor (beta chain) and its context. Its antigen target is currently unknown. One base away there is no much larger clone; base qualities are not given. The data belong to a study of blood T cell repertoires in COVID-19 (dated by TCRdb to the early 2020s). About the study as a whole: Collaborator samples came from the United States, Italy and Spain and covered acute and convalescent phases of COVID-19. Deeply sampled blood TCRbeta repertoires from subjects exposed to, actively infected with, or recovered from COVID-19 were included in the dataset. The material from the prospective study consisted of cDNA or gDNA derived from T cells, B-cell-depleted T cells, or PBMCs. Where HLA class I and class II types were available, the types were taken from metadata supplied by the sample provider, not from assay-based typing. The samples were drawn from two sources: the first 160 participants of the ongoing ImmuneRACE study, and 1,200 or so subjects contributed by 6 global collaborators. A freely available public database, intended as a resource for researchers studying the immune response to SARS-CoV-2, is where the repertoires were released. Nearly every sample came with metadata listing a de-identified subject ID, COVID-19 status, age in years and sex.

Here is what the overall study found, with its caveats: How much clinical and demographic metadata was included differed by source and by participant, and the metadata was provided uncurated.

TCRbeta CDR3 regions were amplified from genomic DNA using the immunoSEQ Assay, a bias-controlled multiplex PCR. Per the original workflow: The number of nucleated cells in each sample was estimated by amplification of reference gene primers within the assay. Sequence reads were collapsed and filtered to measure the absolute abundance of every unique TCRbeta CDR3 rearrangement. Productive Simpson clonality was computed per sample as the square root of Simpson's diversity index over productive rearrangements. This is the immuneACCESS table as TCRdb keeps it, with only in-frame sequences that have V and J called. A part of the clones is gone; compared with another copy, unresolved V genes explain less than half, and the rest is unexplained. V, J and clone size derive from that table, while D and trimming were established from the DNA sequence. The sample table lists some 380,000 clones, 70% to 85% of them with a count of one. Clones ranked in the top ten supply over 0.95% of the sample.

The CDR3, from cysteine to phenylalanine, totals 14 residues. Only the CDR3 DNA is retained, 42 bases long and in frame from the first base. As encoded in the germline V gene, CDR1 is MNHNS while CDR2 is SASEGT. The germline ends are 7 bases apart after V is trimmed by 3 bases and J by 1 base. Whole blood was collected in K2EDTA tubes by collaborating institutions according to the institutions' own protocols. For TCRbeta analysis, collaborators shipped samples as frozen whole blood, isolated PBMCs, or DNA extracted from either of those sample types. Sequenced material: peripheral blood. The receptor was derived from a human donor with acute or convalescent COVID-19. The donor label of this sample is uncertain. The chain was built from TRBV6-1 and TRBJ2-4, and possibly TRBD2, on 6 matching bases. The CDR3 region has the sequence CASSDRGAKNIQYF. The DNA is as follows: TGTGCCAGCAGTGATCGGGGGGCCAAAAACATTCAGTACTTC.